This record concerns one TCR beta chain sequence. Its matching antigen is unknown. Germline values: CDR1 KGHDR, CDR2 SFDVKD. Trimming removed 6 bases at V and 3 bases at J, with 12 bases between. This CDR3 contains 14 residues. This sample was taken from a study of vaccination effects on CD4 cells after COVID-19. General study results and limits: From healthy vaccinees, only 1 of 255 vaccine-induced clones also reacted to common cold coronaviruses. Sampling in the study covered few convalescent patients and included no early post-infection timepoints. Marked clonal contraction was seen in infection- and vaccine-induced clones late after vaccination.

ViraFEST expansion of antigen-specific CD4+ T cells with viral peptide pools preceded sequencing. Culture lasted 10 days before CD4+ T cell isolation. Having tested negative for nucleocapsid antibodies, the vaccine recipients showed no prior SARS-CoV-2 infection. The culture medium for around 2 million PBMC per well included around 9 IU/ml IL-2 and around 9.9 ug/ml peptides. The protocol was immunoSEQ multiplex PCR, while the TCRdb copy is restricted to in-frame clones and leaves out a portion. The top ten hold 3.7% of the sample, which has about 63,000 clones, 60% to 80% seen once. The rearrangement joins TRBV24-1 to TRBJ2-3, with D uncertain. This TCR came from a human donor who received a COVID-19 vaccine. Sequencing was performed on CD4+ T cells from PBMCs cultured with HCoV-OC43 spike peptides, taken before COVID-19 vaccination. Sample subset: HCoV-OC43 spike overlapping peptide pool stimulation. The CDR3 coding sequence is TGTGCCACCAGTAGTAGCCGAACGACAGATACGCAGTATTTT. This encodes CATSSSRTTDTQYF.